This T cell receptor beta chain is from a study of cytomegalovirus exposure and HLA in healthy donors. Unmatched junction bases numbered 11, after V lost 4 bases and J lost 4 bases. Germline loops: CDR1 ENHRY, CDR2 SYGVKD. This CDR3 is built from 16 residues. Points from the study as a whole: In a later analysis, HLA-C alleles had the fewest associated TCRs, DRB1 alleles the most.

The primer mix had 60 Vbeta and 13 Jbeta primers. Per the original methods: Around 9.9 million shared chains were among the roughly 80 million unique TCR beta chains that a later analysis counted. The repertoire was sequenced with immunoSEQ multiplex PCR; TCRdb's copy has only in-frame clones and lacks some. Clone size and the V and J calls come from that table; the DNA yielded D and trimming. Here the sample spans roughly 200,000 clones, over 65% being singletons. Comments on this clone: The antigen is undetermined.

Sequencing was performed on PBMCs. The genes are TRBV10-3 and TRBJ2-5, with 8 bases aligning to TRBD1. The receptor's source is a man in his forties or fifties in good health and CMV-seropositive. CDR3 residues: CAISGDRSSKGETQYF. CDR3 nucleotide sequence: TGTGCCATCAGTGGGGACAGGTCCTCAAAGGGAGAGACCCAGTACTTC.